This TCR beta chain was sequenced during a study of blood T cell repertoires in COVID-19 (dated by TCRdb to 2018 to 2021). About the study as a whole: Samples from collaborators originated in the United States, Italy and Spain and spanned both the acute and convalescent phases of COVID-19. The repertoires were made available in a free public database intended to serve as a resource for research on the immune response to SARS-CoV-2. The sample metadata nearly always contained a de-identified subject ID, COVID-19 status, age in years and sex. Where HLA class I and class II types were available, the types were taken from metadata supplied by the sample provider, not from assay-based typing. The prospective study material was composed of cDNA or gDNA derived from T cells, B-cell-depleted T cells, or PBMCs. The dataset comprised deeply sampled blood TCRbeta repertoires from subjects exposed to, actively infected with, or recovered from COVID-19. Samples were obtained from the ongoing ImmuneRACE study (first 160 participants) and from 1,200 or so subjects provided by 6 global collaborators.

TCRbeta CDR3 regions were amplified from genomic DNA by means of the immunoSEQ Assay, a bias-controlled multiplex PCR. As for the original processing: Within the assay, amplification of reference gene primers was used to estimate how many nucleated cells each sample contained. To quantify the absolute abundance of each unique TCRbeta CDR3 rearrangement, sequence reads were collapsed and filtered. Productive Simpson clonality was computed per sample as the square root of Simpson's diversity index over productive rearrangements. The table comes from immuneACCESS by way of TCRdb, which keeps in-frame sequences with V and J called. Part of the clones is missing from these tables; in studies checked, under half for an unresolved V gene and the rest for unknown reasons. V, J and clone size are those of that table, while D and trimming were read from the DNA. This sample comprises under 350,000 clones, 85% of them detected only once. Clones ranked in the top ten supply about an eighth of the sample.

As concerns this clone: Its antigen is still unknown. Qualities for individual bases were not recorded, and no much larger clone is one base off.

Here is what the overall study found, with its caveats: Clinical and demographic metadata were provided uncurated, with the amount varying by source and participant.

Whole blood was collected in K2EDTA tubes by collaborating institutions according to the institutions' own protocols. For TCRbeta analysis, collaborators shipped samples as frozen whole blood, isolated PBMCs, or DNA extracted from either of those sample types. The CDR3 runs 16 amino acids, cysteine and phenylalanine included. Only CDR3 DNA remains: 48 bases, in frame from the first base. The germline V gene gives CDR1 as SGHDN and CDR2 as FVKESK. At the junction V is shortened by 4 bases and J by 3 bases; bases outside the gene matches: 8. The specimen was peripheral blood. Recombination connected TRBV14 to TRBJ2-5; 10 of the junction bases match TRBD2. This clonotype originated in a human donor in a cohort sampled during active COVID-19. The CDR3 region reads CASSPGRLAGEETQYF. The DNA sequence is given as TGTGCCAGCAGCCCCGGACGGCTAGCGGGAGAAGAGACCCAGTACTTC.